A single sample is the source of the 23 T cell receptor beta chains below, sequenced in a study of blood T cell repertoires in COVID-19. The assay was immunoSEQ multiplex PCR, and TCRdb's table has in-frame clones only and misses some. The sample holds a few hundred thousand clones, approximately 87% seen once. The material sequenced was peripheral blood. These receptors came from a woman aged 45-60 years with active or convalescent COVID-19.

The CDR3 region is CSVAVQANYGYTF. In DNA form, the CDR3 reads TGCAGCGTTGCGGTTCAGGCTAACTATGGCTACACCTTC. The V and J genes are TRBV29-1 and TRBJ1-2, with unresolved D. The V gene's germline CDR1 is SQVTM and CDR2 ANQGSEA. Deletions cut 4 bases from V and 0 bases from J, with 9 bases between. The length of the CDR3 is 13 residues.

This chain joins TRBV3-1 (or the pseudogene TRBV3-2) and TRBJ2-3; 9 bases match TRBD1. The J segment lost 4 bases and the V segment lost 6 bases, leaving 2 bases of the junction unmatched. Germline V gene sequence: CDR1 LGHDT, CDR2 YNNKEL (reference sequence). The CDR3 sequence is 13 residues long. This chain's CDR3 is CASSRTGADTQYF. The CDR3 DNA sequence: TGTGCCAGCAGTCGGACAGGGGCAGATACGCAGTATTTT.

The J gene is TRBJ2-3, the V gene TRBV7-3, with D tentatively TRBD2 (5 bases). The CDR3 sequence is 15 residues long. Between the trimmed V and J ends, which lost 4 bases and 0 bases, there was a span of 11 bases. Per the germline V gene, CDR1 is SGHTA and CDR2 is FQGTGA. The CDR3 is CASSSREGSTDTQYF. Here the CDR3 DNA reads TGTGCCAGCAGCTCCAGAGAGGGAAGCACAGATACGCAGTATTTT.

In nucleotides, the CDR3 is TGCGCCAGCAGCTCGGACAGCTCCTCCTACAATGAGCAGTTCTTC. Residues: CASSSDSSSYNEQFF. V usage is TRBV5-1 and J usage is TRBJ2-1, with a possible D match to TRBD1 (6 bases). The V end was cut by 3 bases, the J end by 0 bases, with 10 bases between. The length of the CDR3 is 15 residues. Looked up from germline, CDR1 is SGHRS and CDR2 is YFSETQ. Looking up the rest from reference TRBV5-1 and TRBJ2-1 gives the full variable domain: KAGVTQTPRYLIKTRGQQVTLSCSPISGHRSVSWYQQTPGQGLQFLFEYFSETQRNKGNFPGRFSGRQFSNSRSEMNVSTLELGDSALYLCASSSDSSSYNEQFFGPGTRLTVL.

The chain joins TRBV6-5 to TRBJ2-7; 7 nucleotides line up with TRBD1. CDR1 is MNHEY, CDR2 SVGAGI, per germline. With 2 bases clipped from V and 2 bases from J, the junction kept 3 bases outside the gene matches. The CDR3 sequence is 14 residues long. CDR3: CASSYRGLAYEQYF. The CDR3 DNA is TGTGCCAGCAGTTACAGGGGGCTGGCCTACGAGCAGTACTTC.

This clone was recorded once. The chain has TRBV15 and TRBJ2-1, with 10 bases lining up with TRBD2. Germline V gene lookup returns CDR1 LNHNV and CDR2 YYDKDF (reference sequence). V shed 0 bases and J 7 bases; nucleotides not matched to a gene: 12. CDR3 length: 18 residues. As DNA, the CDR3 is TGTGCCACCAGCAGAGATTGGGCGGGGCTAGCGGGAGCGAATGAGCAGTTCTTC. Protein: CATSRDWAGLAGANEQFF.

This rearrangement joins TRBV28 to TRBJ1-6; the match to TRBD1 covers 8 bases. The ends lost 1 base at V and 7 bases at J; junction bases unmatched: 12. The CDR3 loop spans 18 amino acids. Germline V CDR1 and CDR2: MDHEN, SYDVKM. CDR3 in DNA: TGTGCCAGCAGTTTATCGGGCCGGTGGCAGGGGGCAAATTCACCCCTCCACTTT. Its protein product is CASSLSGRWQGANSPLHF.

The chain has TRBV6-6 and TRBJ1-1; D unclear. The germline gives CDR1 MNHNY, CDR2 SVGAGI (reference sequence). The CDR3 is 14 amino acids. Trimming removed 9 bases at V and 1 base at J, with 15 bases between. The CDR3 protein is CASCFRGGNTEAFF. Written as DNA, the CDR3 is TGTGCCAGTTGTTTCCGGGGAGGGAACACTGAAGCTTTCTTT.

The rearrangement joins TRBV7-8 to TRBJ2-7; maybe TRBD2 (5 bases). This CDR3 region has 15 residues. Germline CDR1 SGHVS, CDR2 FQNEAQ. Trimming left V 4 bases short and J 3 bases short, with 16 bases between. The CDR3 loop reads CASSSYDLDYYEQYF. The DNA of the CDR3 is TGTGCCAGCAGCTCATATGACCTAGACTACTACGAGCAGTACTTC.

The V gene is TRBV5-1, the J gene TRBJ1-5; tentative D call: TRBD1 (6 bases). Germline V lookup: CDR1 SGHRS, CDR2 YFSETQ. Trimming removed 0 bases from V and 4 bases from J, with 11 bases in between. CDR3 size: 15 residues. The CDR3 region has the DNA TGCGCCAGCAGCTTGGGGACAGACAAAAATCAGCCCCAGCATTTT. It encodes CASSLGTDKNQPQHF.

This clone was observed once. The chain links TRBV15 to TRBJ1-4, with TRBD1 as a possible D gene (6 bases). CDR3 length equals 16 residues. Germline V lookup: CDR1 LNHNV, CDR2 YYDKDF (reference sequence). Between the trimmed V and J ends, which lost 0 bases and 6 bases, there was a span of 14 bases. The DNA of the CDR3 is TGTGCCACCAGCAGAGATTGGCAGGGGTCATATGAAAAACTGTTTTTT. Amino acid sequence: CATSRDWQGSYEKLFF.

This rearrangement joins TRBV9 to TRBJ1-2; TRBD1 might be the D (6 bases). V shed 4 bases and J shed 6 bases, with 13 bases lying between them. There are 13 residues in the CDR3. Per the germline V gene, CDR1 is SGDLS and CDR2 is YYNGEE. The CDR3 region is CASSTSYRDGYTF. The CDR3 coding sequence is TGTGCCAGCAGCACCTCGTACAGGGATGGCTACACCTTC.

The chain recombines TRBV5-1 with TRBJ2-4; no clear D gene. Germline loops: CDR1 SGHRS, CDR2 YFSETQ. Between the trimmed V and J ends, which lost 0 bases and 0 bases, there was a span of 7 bases. The CDR3 consists of 15 residues. The CDR3 DNA is TGCGCCAGCAGCTTGGGTCCCTTAGCCAAAAACATTCAGTACTTC. Protein product: CASSLGPLAKNIQYF.

J is TRBJ2-3 and V is TRBV30; 11 nucleotides line up with TRBD2. This CDR3 comprises 16 residues. Germline CDR1 and CDR2: GTSNPN and SVGIG (reference sequence). V gave up 0 bases and J gave up 2 bases; unmatched junction bases: 4. The CDR3 region is CAWSVGTSGYTDTQYF. CDR3 in DNA: TGTGCCTGGAGTGTCGGGACTAGCGGATACACAGATACGCAGTATTTT.

This chain's CDR3 is CASSLHFGAPGGNEQFF. Here the CDR3 DNA reads TGTGCCAGCAGCCTGCATTTTGGCGCTCCAGGAGGAAATGAGCAGTTCTTC. The V and J genes are TRBV3-1 (or the pseudogene TRBV3-2) and TRBJ2-1; TRBD2 is a possible D gene (5 bases). Germline V CDR1 and CDR2: LGHDT, YNNKEL (reference sequence). Trimming took 4 bases from V and 7 from J, leaving 23 bases between them. This CDR3 spans 17 amino acids.

J is TRBJ1-2 and V is TRBV19; TRBD1 aligns across 7 bases. CDR3 length: 15 amino acids. From germline, CDR1 is LNHDA and CDR2 SQIVND (reference sequence). V lost 7 bases, J lost 2 bases, and 10 bases stayed unmatched. The chain's CDR3 is CASNYGPGGNYGYTF. The CDR3 DNA reads TGTGCCAGTAATTACGGGCCAGGGGGAAACTATGGCTACACCTTC.

In this sample, this clone turned up once. The chain joins TRBV4-1 to TRBJ2-3; TRBD2 might be the D (7 bases). The germline CDR1 and CDR2 sequences are MGHRA and YSYEKL. V lost 0 bases and J 2 bases, leaving 12 bases between the germline ends. This CDR3 has 16 residues. The CDR3 DNA follows: TGCGCCAGCAGCCAAGAAAGGGGGAGGGACACAGATACGCAGTATTTT. The encoded protein is CASSQERGRDTDTQYF.

This rearrangement joins TRBV28 to TRBJ1-5, with D maybe TRBD1 (6 bases). This CDR3 comprises 13 residues. V was cut by 10 bases and J by 4 bases, with 14 bases left in between. Germline V gives CDR1 MDHEN, CDR2 SYDVKM. DNA of the CDR3: TGTGCCACCTACGGGGGGCGGAATCAGCCCCAGCATTTT. Translating it yields CATYGGRNQPQHF.

The V call is TRBV3-1 (or the pseudogene TRBV3-2), the J call TRBJ2-7; D uncertain. CDR3 size: 13 residues. V lost 5 bases and J lost 9, with 17 bases in between. In germline, CDR1 is LGHDT, CDR2 YNNKEL (reference sequence). DNA for the CDR3: TGTGCCAGCAGCTTACTGAGACAAGAACGGCAGTACTTC. The encoded protein is CASSLLRQERQYF.

This chain connects TRBV28 to TRBJ1-1, with TRBD1 identical over 11 bases. Germline trimming cut 6 bases from V and 1 base from J; bases unmatched to any gene: 4. Germline V gives CDR1 MDHEN, CDR2 SYDVKM. The CDR3 runs 15 residues. The DNA of the CDR3 is TGTGCCAGCAGGGACAGGGGGCCTAGGAACACTGAAGCTTTCTTT. Protein: CASRDRGPRNTEAFF. Full variable domain (rest looked up from reference TRBV28 and TRBJ1-1): DVKVTQSSRYLVKRTGEKVFLECVQDMDHENMFWYRQDPGLGLRLIYFSYDVKMKEKGDIPEGYSVSREKKERFSLILESASTNQTSMYLCASRDRGPRNTEAFFGQGTRLTVV.

Written as DNA, the CDR3 is TGTGCCAGCAGTGAAGGGGACAGGTCGTATGAGCAGTTCTTC. Translating it yields CASSEGDRSYEQFF. V gene TRBV6-1 combines with J gene TRBJ2-1; 8 bases fit TRBD1. This CDR3 has 14 amino acids. The V gene end was trimmed by 1 base and the J gene end by 8 bases; junction bases not matched to a gene: 4. CDR1 MNHNS and CDR2 SASEGT come from the germline V gene.

The CDR3 is CASSLRPGDRGVNTEAFF. The CDR3 DNA reads as TGCGCCAGCAGCTTGAGGCCGGGGGACAGGGGAGTGAACACTGAAGCTTTCTTT. The chain is built from TRBV5-1 and TRBJ1-1, with 10 bases fitting TRBD1. This CDR3 contains 18 residues. V was clipped by 1 base and J by 0 bases; unmatched bases: 9. Germline CDR1 and CDR2: SGHRS and YFSETQ.

On this clone itself: Other DNA sequences in the same sample also yield this CDR3. The chain couples TRBV19 to TRBJ2-1, with 15 nucleotides matching TRBD2. The CDR3 extends over 15 amino acids. Unmatched junction bases numbered 3, after V lost 5 bases and J lost 7 bases. The V gene's germline CDR1 is LNHDA and CDR2 SQIVND (reference sequence). The CDR3 spells CASSSGTSGRNEQFF. The CDR3 nucleotides are TGTGCCAGTAGTTCTGGGACTAGCGGGAGGAATGAGCAGTTCTTC.